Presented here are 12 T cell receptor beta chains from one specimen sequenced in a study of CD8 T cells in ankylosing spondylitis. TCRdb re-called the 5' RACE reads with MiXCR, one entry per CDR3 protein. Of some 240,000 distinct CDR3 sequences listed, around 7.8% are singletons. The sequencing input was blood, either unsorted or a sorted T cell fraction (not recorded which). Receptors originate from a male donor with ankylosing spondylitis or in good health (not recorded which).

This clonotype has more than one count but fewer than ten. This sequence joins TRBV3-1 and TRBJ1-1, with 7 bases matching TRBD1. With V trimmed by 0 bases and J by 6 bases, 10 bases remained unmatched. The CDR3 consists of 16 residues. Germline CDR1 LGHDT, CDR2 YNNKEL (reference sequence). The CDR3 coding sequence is TGTGCCAGCAGCCAAGAAAAGGCCAGGGGGAAACCTGAAGCTTTCTTT. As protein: CASSQEKARGKPEAFF. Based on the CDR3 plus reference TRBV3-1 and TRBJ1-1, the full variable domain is DTAVSQTPKYLVTQMGNDKSIKCEQNLGHDTMYWYKQDSKKFLKIMFSYNNKELIINETVPNRFSPKSPDKAHLNLHINSLELGDSAVYFCASSQEKARGKPEAFFGQGTRLTVV.

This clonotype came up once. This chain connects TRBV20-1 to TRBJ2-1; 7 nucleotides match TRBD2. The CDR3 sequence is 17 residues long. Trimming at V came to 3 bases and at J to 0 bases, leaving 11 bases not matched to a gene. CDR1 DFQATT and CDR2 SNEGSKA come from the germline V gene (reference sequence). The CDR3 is CSARRKGTTFSYNEQFF. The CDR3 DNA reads TGCAGTGCTAGGAGAAAAGGGACTACCTTCTCCTACAATGAGCAGTTCTTC.

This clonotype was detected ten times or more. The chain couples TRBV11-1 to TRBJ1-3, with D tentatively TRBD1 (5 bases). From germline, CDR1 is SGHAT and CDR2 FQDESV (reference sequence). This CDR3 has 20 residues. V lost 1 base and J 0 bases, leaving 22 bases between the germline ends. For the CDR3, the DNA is TGTGCCAGCAGCTTAGGACACCGCCGGGACCGCGAGGGCTCTGGAAACACCATATATTTT. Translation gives CASSLGHRRDREGSGNTIYF. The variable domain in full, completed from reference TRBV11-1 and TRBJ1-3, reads EAEVAQSPRYKITEKSQAVAFWCDPISGHATLYWYRQILGQGPELLVQFQDESVVDDSQLPKDRFSAERLKGVDSTLKIQPAELGDSAMYLCASSLGHRRDREGSGNTIYFGEGSWLTVV.

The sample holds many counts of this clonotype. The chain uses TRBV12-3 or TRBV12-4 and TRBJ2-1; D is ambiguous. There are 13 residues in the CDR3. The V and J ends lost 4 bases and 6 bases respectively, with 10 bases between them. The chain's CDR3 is CASSSDNLNEQFF. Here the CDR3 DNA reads TGTGCCAGCAGTTCCGATAACCTCAATGAGCAGTTCTTC.

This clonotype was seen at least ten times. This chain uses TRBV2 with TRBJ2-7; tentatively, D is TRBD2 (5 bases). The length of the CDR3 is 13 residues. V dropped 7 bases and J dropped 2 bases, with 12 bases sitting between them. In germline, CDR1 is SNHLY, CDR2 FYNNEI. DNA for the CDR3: TGTGCCAGCAAGGGAGTAGGCCCCTACGAGCAGTACTTC. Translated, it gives CASKGVGPYEQYF.

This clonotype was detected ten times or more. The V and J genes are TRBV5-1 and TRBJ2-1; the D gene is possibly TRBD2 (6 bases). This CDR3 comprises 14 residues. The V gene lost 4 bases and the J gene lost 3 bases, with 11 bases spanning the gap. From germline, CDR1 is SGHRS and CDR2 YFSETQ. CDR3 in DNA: TGCGCCAGCAGCACCATTAGCGGCTACAATGAGCAGTTCTTC. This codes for CASSTISGYNEQFF.

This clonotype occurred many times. The CDR3 reads CASIPGQGAPRPQAFF. The DNA for the CDR3 is TGTGCCAGTATCCCGGGACAGGGGGCGCCGCGCCCCCAAGCTTTCTTT. The rearrangement joins TRBV19 to TRBJ1-1, with 12 bases lining up with TRBD1. From germline, CDR1 is LNHDA and CDR2 SQIVND (reference sequence). The junction had 15 bases not matched to a gene; V was cut back by 7 bases and J by 9 bases. The CDR3 has 16 residues.

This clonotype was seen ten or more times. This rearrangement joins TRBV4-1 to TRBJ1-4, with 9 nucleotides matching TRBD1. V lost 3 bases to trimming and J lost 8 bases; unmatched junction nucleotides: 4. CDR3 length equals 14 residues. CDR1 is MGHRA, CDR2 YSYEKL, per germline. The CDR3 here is CASSQAGQGEKLFF. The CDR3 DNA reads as TGCGCCAGCAGCCAGGCCGGACAGGGGGAAAAACTGTTTTTT.

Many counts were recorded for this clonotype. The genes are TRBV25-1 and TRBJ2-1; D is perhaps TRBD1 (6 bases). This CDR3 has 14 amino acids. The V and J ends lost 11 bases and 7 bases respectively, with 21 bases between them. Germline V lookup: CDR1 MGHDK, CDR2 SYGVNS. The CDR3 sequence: CASRGAGDGNEQFF. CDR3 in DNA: TGTGCCTCTCGAGGGGCAGGGGATGGAAATGAGCAGTTCTTC.

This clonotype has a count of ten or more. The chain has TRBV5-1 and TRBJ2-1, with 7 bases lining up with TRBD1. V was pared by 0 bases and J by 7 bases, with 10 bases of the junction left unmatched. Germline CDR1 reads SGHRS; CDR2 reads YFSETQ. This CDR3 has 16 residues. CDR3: CASSLARGGAGNEQFF. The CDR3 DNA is TGCGCCAGCAGCTTGGCCAGAGGGGGCGCAGGGAATGAGCAGTTCTTC.

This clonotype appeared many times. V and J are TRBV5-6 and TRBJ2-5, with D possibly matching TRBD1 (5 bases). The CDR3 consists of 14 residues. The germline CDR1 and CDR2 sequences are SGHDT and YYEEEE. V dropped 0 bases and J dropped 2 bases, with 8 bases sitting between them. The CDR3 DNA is TGTGCCAGCAGCTTGGGGACAAGACAAGAGACCCAGTACTTC. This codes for CASSLGTRQETQYF.

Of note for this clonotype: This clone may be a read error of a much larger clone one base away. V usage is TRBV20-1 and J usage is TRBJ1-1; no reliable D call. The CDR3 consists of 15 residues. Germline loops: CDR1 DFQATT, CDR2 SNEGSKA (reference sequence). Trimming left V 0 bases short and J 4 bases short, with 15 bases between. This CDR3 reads CSARDQPGQFTEAFF. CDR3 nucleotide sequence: TGCAGTGCTAGAGATCAGCCCGGCCAGTTCACTGAAGCTTTCTTT.